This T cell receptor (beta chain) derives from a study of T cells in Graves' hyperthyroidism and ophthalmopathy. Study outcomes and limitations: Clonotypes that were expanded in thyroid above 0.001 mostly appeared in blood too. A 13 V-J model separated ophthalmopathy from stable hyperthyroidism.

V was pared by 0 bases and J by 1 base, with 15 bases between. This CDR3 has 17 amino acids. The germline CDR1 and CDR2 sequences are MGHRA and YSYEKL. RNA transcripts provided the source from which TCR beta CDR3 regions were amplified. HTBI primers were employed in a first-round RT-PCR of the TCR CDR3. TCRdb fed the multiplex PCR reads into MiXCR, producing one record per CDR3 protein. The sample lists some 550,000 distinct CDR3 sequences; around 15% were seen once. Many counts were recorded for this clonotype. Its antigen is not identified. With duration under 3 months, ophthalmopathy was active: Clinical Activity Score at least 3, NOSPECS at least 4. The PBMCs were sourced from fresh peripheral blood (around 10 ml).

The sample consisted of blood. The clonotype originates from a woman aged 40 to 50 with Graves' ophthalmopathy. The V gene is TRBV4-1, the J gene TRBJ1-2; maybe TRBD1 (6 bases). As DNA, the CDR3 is TGCGCCAGCAGCCAAGATCATCAGGGGAGGGGTAACTATGGCTACACCTTC. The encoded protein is CASSQDHQGRGNYGYTF.